The clone carrying this T cell receptor beta chain was observed a handful of times. What it binds is unknown. The data were obtained in a study of T cells in localized non-small cell lung cancer. Findings and limits, study-wide: Since sequencing was restricted to only one region of the tumor, intratumor heterogeneity remains a possibility.

Sequencing used immunoSEQ multiplex PCR; TCRdb keeps in-frame clones, though not all of them. Counted here are approximately 3,000 clones, 42% occurring once; the ten biggest clones make up around a sixth. The clonotype originates from an older male donor with stage I lung adenocarcinoma. Material: lung tumor tissue, obtained before any cancer treatment.

CDR3 in DNA: TGCAGCGTAGACCCGGGACTCACAGAGACCCAGTACTTC. This gives the protein CSVDPGLTETQYF. The chain links TRBV29-1 to TRBJ2-5; possible D gene TRBD2, 6 bases. This CDR3 region has 13 residues. Germline V gene lookup returns CDR1 SQVTM and CDR2 ANQGSEA. V was shortened by 6 bases and J by 4 bases, with 15 bases between the two germline ends. Full variable domain (remainder filled in from reference TRBV29-1 and TRBJ2-5): SAVISQKPSRDICQRGTSLTIQCQVDSQVTMMFWYRQQPGQSLTLIATANQGSEATYESGFVIDKFPISRPNLTFSTLTVSNMSPEDSSIYLCSVDPGLTETQYFGPGTRLLVL.